The following is a T cell receptor (beta chain) sequence with its context. Its antigen is not known. What was amplified from RNA transcripts were TCR beta CDR3 regions. In the first-round RT-PCR of the TCR CDR3, the HTBI primer set was used. One entry per CDR3 protein results from TCRdb running MiXCR on the multiplex PCR reads. This sample yields about 600,000 distinct CDR3 sequences, of which approximately 14% are seen a single time; around 12% belongs to the top ten. This sample stems from a study of T cells in Graves' hyperthyroidism and ophthalmopathy. Findings and limits, study-wide: Ophthalmopathy, which appeared later, was predicted by the model a median roughly 6.4 months before onset.

The CDR3 contains 15 residues. V lost 0 bases and J 10 bases, leaving 14 bases between the germline ends. Germline values: CDR1 SGHRS, CDR2 YFSETQ. The sequenced sample consisted of blood. This sequence was found in a woman aged 45-59 years with Graves' ophthalmopathy. The chain employs TRBV5-1 and TRBJ1-6; unclear D gene. CDR3 DNA: TGCGCCAGCAGCTTGGTAGACGGCCGGGCCTCACCCCTCCACTTT. Its translation: CASSLVDGRASPLHF.